What follows are 26 T cell receptor beta chains derived from one specimen sequenced in a study of spatial heterogeneity in lung cancer. As to time point: sample taken at primary tumor resection. Unsorted whole RNA samples from tumor, nontumor lung or frozen PBMC were sequenced. MiXCR, applied by TCRdb to the 5' RACE reads, yields one record per CDR3 protein. This table has about 14,000 distinct CDR3 sequences, about 5.1% appearing once. Sequenced here: lung tumor tissue, sampled at surgery. These receptors were collected from a human donor with early-stage non-small cell lung cancer.

This clonotype has ten or more counts. In a library made to pick up alpha chains, this beta chain is a stray read with a size that means little. This rearrangement joins TRBV30 to TRBJ1-5; the D is unclear. The CDR3 length is 13 residues. Germline lookup yields CDR1 GTSNPN and CDR2 SVGIG (reference sequence). Trimming pared 3 bases from V and 4 bases from J, leaving 10 bases between. In DNA form, the CDR3 reads TGTGCCTGGAGCTTTACAGAGAATCAGCCCCAGCATTTT. Translated, it gives CAWSFTENQPQHF.

A few counts support this clonotype. This beta chain lies outside the target of a library built for alpha chains; its clone size means little. The chain couples TRBV27 to TRBJ1-1; possibly TRBD1 for D (6 bases). CDR1 MNHEY and CDR2 SMNVEV come from the germline V gene (reference sequence). The CDR3 is made up of 15 amino acids. V gave up 4 bases and J gave up 7 bases, with 19 bases separating them. The CDR3 region is CASSSIAPDRSEAFF. Written as DNA, the CDR3 is TGTGCCAGCAGTTCAATAGCCCCGGACAGAAGTGAAGCTTTCTTT.

This clonotype was seen many times. Since the library was made to target alpha chains, this beta chain is a stray read and its abundance is not meaningful. The rearrangement uses TRBV7-3 and TRBJ2-1; 7 nucleotides agree with TRBD1. Per the germline V gene, CDR1 is SGHTA and CDR2 is FQGTGA. With V trimmed by 4 bases and J by 0 bases, 6 bases remained unmatched. The CDR3 length is 16 residues. CDR3 DNA sequence: TGTGCCAGCAGCTCCCGACAGGGTCGCTCCTACAATGAGCAGTTCTTC. Translation: CASSSRQGRSYNEQFF.

This clonotype was found many times. This beta chain lies outside the target of a library built for alpha chains; its clone size means little. V usage is TRBV7-2 and J usage is TRBJ1-1; D may be TRBD1 (5 bases). The CDR3 is made up of 15 amino acids. Looked up from germline, CDR1 is SGHTA and CDR2 is FQGNSA. Trimming cost V 1 base and J 9 bases, with 18 bases left between them. CDR3 sequence: CASSLVRVQGTKAFF. CDR3 coding DNA: TGTGCCAGCAGCTTAGTAAGAGTCCAGGGCACGAAAGCTTTCTTT.

This clonotype was counted ten times or more. Because this beta chain is a stray read in a library intended to capture alpha chains, its abundance should not be given much weight. The chain joins TRBV20-1 to TRBJ1-2; possible D gene TRBD1, 6 bases. The V end lost 6 bases, the J end lost 0 bases, and 11 bases lay between the germline ends. CDR3 length: 13 residues. CDR1 and CDR2 from the germline V gene are DFQATT and SNEGSKA (reference sequence). In nucleotides, the CDR3 is TGCAGTGCAAGGGACATAGCTAACTATGGCTACACCTTC. It codes for CSARDIANYGYTF.

This clonotype was counted ten times or more. This beta chain slipped into a library made for alpha chains as a stray read, so its size is not meaningful. The rearrangement links TRBV12-3 or TRBV12-4 to TRBJ2-5, with 9 bases that match TRBD1. The length of the CDR3 is 14 residues. Germline trimming cut 5 bases from V and 5 bases from J; bases unmatched to any gene: 6. The CDR3, as DNA: TGTGCCAGCAGTCTGGGACAGGGAGTTGAGACCCAGTACTTC. It encodes CASSLGQGVETQYF.

This clonotype has more than one count but fewer than ten. Little can be read into the size of this beta chain, an off-target read in a library designed for alpha chains. The chain combines TRBV6-5 with TRBJ1-3; D is uncertain. The ends were cut back, 6 bases at V and 3 bases at J, with 12 bases in the middle. CDR3 length equals 14 residues. Germline V gene lookup returns CDR1 MNHEY and CDR2 SVGAGI. The CDR3 loop reads CASRPPGDGNTIYF. CDR3 DNA: TGTGCCAGCAGACCCCCGGGAGATGGAAACACCATATATTTT.

The sample holds many counts of this clonotype. A library made for alpha chains picked up this beta chain off target, so its size means little. V usage is TRBV7-2 and J usage is TRBJ1-1, with 7 nucleotides matching TRBD1. Per germline, CDR1 SGHTA and CDR2 FQGNSA. V was pared by 6 bases and J by 6 bases, with 7 bases of the junction left unmatched. The CDR3 spans 13 residues. CDR3 DNA sequence: TGTGCCAGCAGGGAAGGGGGCGCCCCTGAAGCTTTCTTT. This codes for CASREGGAPEAFF.

In its sample, this clonotype was seen many times. In a library made to pick up alpha chains, this beta chain is a stray read with a size that means little. The chain has TRBV29-1 and TRBJ2-7; no clear D. Between the trimmed V and J ends, which lost 7 bases and 4 bases, there was a span of 8 bases. In germline, CDR1 is SQVTM, CDR2 ANQGSEA. This CDR3 contains 10 residues. CDR3 in DNA: TGCAGCGGCCGGACGTACGAGCAGTACTTC. Translated: CSGRTYEQYF.

This clonotype came up many times. This beta chain is off target for a library built for alpha chains, so its abundance means little. The chain has TRBV20-1 and TRBJ1-6, with D possibly matching TRBD1 (6 bases). The CDR3 is 16 residues long. The germline V gene has CDR1 DFQATT and CDR2 SNEGSKA (reference sequence). Trimming cost V 1 base and J 2 bases, with 12 bases left between them. The CDR3 DNA sequence: TGCAGTGCTAGAGTGGTGGGGGACACCTATAATTCACCCCTCCACTTT. Amino acid sequence: CSARVVGDTYNSPLHF.

In regard to this clonotype: This beta chain is an unintended read in a library built for alpha chains; its size means little. The chain is built from TRBV20-1 and TRBJ1-6; D is unresolved. This CDR3 is built from 15 residues. V was trimmed by 3 bases and J by 7 bases, leaving 16 bases between them. The germline CDR1 and CDR2 sequences are DFQATT and SNEGSKA (reference sequence). The CDR3 loop is CSARDSYGRNSPLHF. CDR3 in DNA: TGCAGTGCTAGGGACTCTTACGGGCGGAATTCACCCCTCCACTTT.

This clonotype was seen ten or more times. The library was built for alpha chains, so this beta chain is an off-target read and its size means little. This chain uses TRBV4-3 with TRBJ2-1; 14 bases fit TRBD2. Per germline, CDR1 LGHNA and CDR2 YSLEER. The CDR3 consists of 15 residues. J gave up 8 bases and V 5 bases, and 5 bases lay outside the gene matches. CDR3 nucleotide sequence: TGCGCCAGCAGCTCCGGGACTAGCGGGGGCTATGAGCAGTTCTTC. Encoded protein: CASSSGTSGGYEQFF.

This clonotype was observed at least ten times. With the library built for alpha chains, this beta chain is off target and its frequency is not meaningful. V is TRBV18 and J is TRBJ1-1, with TRBD1 matching 9 bases. The germline gives CDR1 KGHSH, CDR2 LQKENI. This CDR3 is 14 amino acids long. V dropped 7 bases and J dropped 1; count of bases not matched to a gene: 4. The CDR3 here is CASYLGQGNTEAFF. The DNA of the CDR3 is TGTGCCAGCTATCTGGGACAGGGGAACACTGAAGCTTTCTTT.

This clonotype came up many times. With the library built for alpha chains, this beta chain is off target and its frequency is not meaningful. J is TRBJ2-5 and V is TRBV9; perhaps TRBD1 as D (6 bases). CDR1 SGDLS and CDR2 YYNGEE come from the germline V gene. Trimming shortened V by 4 bases and J by 5 bases, and 18 bases separated the two germline ends. There are 15 residues in the CDR3. The CDR3 loop is CASSPLGTLSETQYF. DNA of the CDR3: TGTGCCAGCAGCCCCTTGGGGACACTCTCGGAGACCCAGTACTTC.

The table lists this clonotype with many counts. Since it is a stray read in a library aimed at alpha chains, this beta chain has a size that is not meaningful. V usage is TRBV20-1 and J usage is TRBJ2-1, with a possible D match to TRBD2 (6 bases). Germline CDR1 DFQATT, CDR2 SNEGSKA (reference sequence). The CDR3 is made up of 14 amino acids. Trimming shortened V by 8 bases and J by 9 bases, and 23 bases separated the two germline ends. The CDR3 region is CSTYQRAETGEQFF. In nucleotides, the CDR3 is TGCAGTACCTACCAGCGGGCGGAAACGGGTGAGCAGTTCTTC.

This clonotype was detected many times. This beta chain lies outside the target of a library built for alpha chains; its clone size means little. V usage is TRBV19 and J usage is TRBJ1-2; no firm D call. This CDR3 is 13 amino acids long. CDR1 LNHDA and CDR2 SQIVND come from the germline V gene (reference sequence). V dropped 7 bases and J dropped 7 bases, with 16 bases sitting between them. In nucleotides, the CDR3 is TGTGCCAGTATCCCTACCGGCTTGGGTGGCTACACCTTC. Translation gives CASIPTGLGGYTF.

There are a few counts of this clonotype. This beta chain was picked up by a library intended for alpha chains and is off target, so its count carries little meaning. CDR3 in DNA: TGCAGTGCTAGAGTCGCGGGGGGGATCCGCGAGCAGTACTTC. It codes for CSARVAGGIREQYF. J is TRBJ2-7 and V is TRBV20-1, with 9 bases aligning to TRBD2. Looked up from germline, CDR1 is DFQATT and CDR2 is SNEGSKA (reference sequence). The CDR3 loop spans 14 amino acids. Trimming took 1 base from V and 6 from J; bases not matched to a gene: 7.

This clonotype was recorded many times. Within a library made for alpha chains, this beta chain is off target, and its count is uninformative. The chain carries TRBV24-1 and TRBJ2-2, with D possibly matching TRBD1 (5 bases). This CDR3 is built from 14 residues. The V gene's germline CDR1 is KGHDR and CDR2 SFDVKD. The V end lost 7 bases, the J end lost 2 bases, and 10 bases lay between the germline ends. CDR3 sequence: CATRDNRNTGELFF. In nucleotides, the CDR3 is TGTGCCACCAGGGACAACCGAAACACCGGGGAGCTGTTTTTT.

In its sample, this clonotype was seen many times. The library was designed around alpha chains, so this beta chain is a stray read whose abundance carries little weight. The chain has TRBV14 and TRBJ2-5; 8 nucleotides line up with TRBD2. CDR3 length: 17 residues. Losses at the gene ends were 0 bases for V and 2 bases for J; bases not matched to a gene: 8. Per germline, CDR1 SGHDN and CDR2 FVKESK. CDR3 nucleotide sequence: TGTGCCAGCAGCCAAGATTCGGGCGGGGGGCCTCAAGAGACCCAGTACTTC. This encodes CASSQDSGGGPQETQYF.

Many counts were recorded for this clonotype. This beta chain is a stray sequence in a library constructed for alpha chains; its clone size is not meaningful. The V call is TRBV5-1, the J call TRBJ1-2, with D unclear. Germline V gene data show CDR1 as SGHRS and CDR2 as YFSETQ. The V gene lost 7 bases and the J gene lost 8 bases, with 12 bases spanning the gap. CDR3 length equals 11 residues. CDR3: CASGGVGGYTF. CDR3 in DNA: TGCGCCAGCGGTGGGGTAGGAGGCTACACCTTC.

This clonotype was recorded many times. This beta chain is an off-target read within a library intended for alpha chains, so its frequency means little. The V gene is TRBV14, the J gene TRBJ2-1, with TRBD1 matching over 7 bases. CDR1 and CDR2 (germline): SGHDN, FVKESK. Trimming at V came to 4 bases and at J to 8 bases, leaving 11 bases not matched to a gene. This CDR3 has 15 amino acids. The CDR3 loop is CASSPPRGRRHEQFF. CDR3 DNA sequence: TGTGCCAGCAGCCCCCCTAGGGGGCGGCGGCATGAGCAGTTCTTC. The whole variable domain, remainder taken from reference TRBV14 and TRBJ2-1, is EAGVTQFPSHSVIEKGQTVTLRCDPISGHDNLYWYRRVMGKEIKFLLHFVKESKQDESGMPNNRFLAERTGGTYSTLKVQPAELEDSGVYFCASSPPRGRRHEQFFGPGTRLTVL.

Notes on this clonotype: Within a library made for alpha chains, this beta chain is off target, and its count is uninformative. This sequence joins TRBV29-1 and TRBJ2-7, with 9 bases that match TRBD2. After removal of 6 bases from V and 7 bases from J, the junction contained 10 bases not matched to a gene. This CDR3 contains 13 residues. Germline loops: CDR1 SQVTM, CDR2 ANQGSEA. CDR3 coding DNA: TGCAGCGTGGCTAGCGGGATCGGGTATGAGCAGTACTTC. Its protein is CSVASGIGYEQYF.

This clonotype was seen a handful of times. This beta chain is an off-target read within a library intended for alpha chains, so its frequency means little. This chain connects TRBV19 to TRBJ2-7; 9 bases are a match to TRBD1. The junction had 7 bases not matched to a gene; V was cut back by 9 bases and J by 4 bases. Germline V gene lookup returns CDR1 LNHDA and CDR2 SQIVND (reference sequence). This CDR3 contains 13 residues. The CDR3 sequence is CASQDRGYYEQYF. CDR3 nucleotides: TGTGCCAGCCAGGACAGGGGATATTACGAGCAGTACTTC.

This clonotype showed up many times. Found in a library prepared for alpha chains, this beta chain is an off-target read, and its abundance has little meaning. CDR3 coding DNA: TGCAGCGTTGATATTTCAGATACGCAGTATTTT. Its protein product is CSVDISDTQYF. The chain links TRBV29-1 to TRBJ2-3; D gene uncertain. The germline V and J ends were trimmed by 3 bases and 4 bases, with 5 bases remaining between them. The CDR3 has 11 residues. Per germline, CDR1 SQVTM and CDR2 ANQGSEA.

There are many counts of this clonotype. A library made for alpha chains picked up this beta chain off target, so its size means little. V is TRBV5-1 and J is TRBJ2-1; 8 positions match TRBD2. Germline trimming cut 2 bases from V and 4 bases from J; bases unmatched to any gene: 5. CDR1 is SGHRS, CDR2 YFSETQ, per germline. CDR3 length equals 15 residues. CDR3 loop: CASSFRTSGYNEQFF. CDR3 coding DNA: TGCGCCAGCAGCTTTCGCACTAGCGGATACAATGAGCAGTTCTTC.

Ten or more counts support this clonotype. Since it is a stray read in a library aimed at alpha chains, this beta chain has a size that is not meaningful. The chain uses TRBV12-3 or TRBV12-4 and TRBJ1-3; D is unclear. V was shortened by 5 bases and J by 0 bases, with 11 bases between the two germline ends. This CDR3 is built from 15 residues. As DNA, the CDR3 is TGTGCCAGCAGTCCGCCGGGGTTCTCTGGAAACACCATATATTTT. This sequence encodes CASSPPGFSGNTIYF.